These T cell receptor beta chains were read from a single sample in a study of OX40 agonist ivuxolimab in advanced cancers. Measured with immunoSEQ multiplex PCR; TCRdb has only the in-frame clones, and not every one. Among about 49,000 clones listed, about 86% were seen once. Here the sequenced sample was CD4+ or CD8+ T cells sorted from blood, taken in a trial of the OX40 agonist ivuxolimab. These receptors were taken from an adult with an advanced solid tumor such as melanoma, head and neck, liver or kidney cancer. CDR3s include the opening cysteine and the closing phenylalanine or tryptophan. Expanded clones get a size class; other rows say once, few or many, or leave the size out.

cdr3_aa | clone_size | cdr3_length | j_call | v_call
CASSIIDRDRGYTF | NA | 14 | TRBJ1-2 | TRBV19
CASSEGTGWGTQYF | NA | 14 | TRBJ2-5 | TRBV2
CASSLRRAQPNYGYTF | NA | 16 | TRBJ1-2 | TRBV27
CASSHSYEQYF | NA | 11 | TRBJ2-7 | TRBV7-2
CASSLAGREETQYF | NA | 14 | TRBJ2-5 | TRBV5-4
CATGQGNYGYTF | NA | 12 | TRBJ1-2 | TRBV10-2
CASQGLANYGYTF | NA | 13 | TRBJ1-2 | TRBV19
CASSTPDRVLNIQYF | NA | 15 | TRBJ2-4 | TRBV28
CASSGGGTWNGELFF | NA | 15 | TRBJ2-2 | TRBV7-3
CASSPDFGIYYEQYF | NA | 15 | TRBJ2-7 | TRBV7-9
CASSLFAGTANYGYTF | NA | 16 | TRBJ1-2 | TRBV7-2
CASSQGVPIYF | NA | 11 | TRBJ1-3 | TRBV14
CASSFKGVGTEAFF | few | 14 | TRBJ1-1 | TRBV7-2
CASRYTDHSSYEQYF | NA | 15 | TRBJ2-7 | TRBV2
CASSRRGSNTGELFF | NA | 15 | TRBJ2-2 | TRBV27
CASSDFDRGDTEAFF | NA | 15 | TRBJ1-1 | TRBV25-1
CASSLAGQRQQYF | NA | 13 | TRBJ2-7 | TRBV7-2
CAWSGRRVNSPLHF | few | 14 | TRBJ1-6 | TRBV30
CASSPVPGVAYGYTF | NA | 15 | TRBJ1-2 | TRBV18
CASSGTSLDEQFF | NA | 13 | TRBJ2-1 | TRBV5-5
CAISEYPPTSGRLNTQYF | NA | 18 | TRBJ2-3 | TRBV10-3
CASSLPLVSYEQYF | NA | 14 | TRBJ2-7 | TRBV28
CASSLTTEAFF | NA | 11 | TRBJ1-1 | TRBV28
CASSTSGPGEQFF | NA | 13 | TRBJ2-1 | TRBV19